This section outlines one TCR beta chain sequence together with its context. Some clones are missing from TCRdb's copy, which holds only in-frame ones; the method was immunoSEQ multiplex PCR. The repertoire holds approximately 2.1 million clones, approximately 95% seen once, with 0.3% to 0.4% in the top ten. The CDR3 is 14 residues long. Germline CDR1 is SEHNR and CDR2 is FQNEAQ (reference sequence). Trimming left V 5 bases short and J 6 bases short, with 13 bases between. The data stem from a study of shared clonotypes between healthy human individuals. V usage is TRBV7-9 and J usage is TRBJ2-2; no clear D. The TCR sequence derives from a man between 18 and 35 years old in good health. Some clones in this sample may be carry-over from other donors' samples. Sequencing input: naive CD4+ T cells from PBMCs. The subset denotes: CD45RA+ positively selected. The CDR3 here is CASSPTIIAGELFF. CDR3 nucleotides: TGTGCCAGCAGCCCCACGATTATCGCCGGGGAGCTGTTTTTT.